A selection of T cell receptor beta chains follows, all from one sample in a study of tumor-infiltrating lymphocytes in oesophageal squamous cell carcinoma. TCRdb itself ran the PCR reads through MiXCR, one entry per CDR3 protein. The sample contains 20,000 to 25,000 distinct CDR3 sequences, more than 30% of which appear only once. Source material: esophageal tumor tissue. These receptors all come from a male donor with esophageal squamous cell carcinoma. Each CDR3 is given with its conserved first and last residue. A D gene is named only where the DNA matches it firmly. Clone sizes are given selectively: once, few, many, or a class where the clone is expanded.

D gene: .; J gene: TRBJ2-1; clone size: .; V gene: TRBV7-6; CDR3 protein: CASSLGGQRSNEQFF; CDR3 DNA: TGTGCCAGCAGCTTGGGGGGACAGCGCAGCAATGAGCAGTTCTTC
D gene: TRBD2; J gene: TRBJ2-7; clone size: .; V gene: TRBV10-3; CDR3 protein: CATEGTSGGDEQYF; CDR3 DNA: TGTGCCACAGAAGGGACTAGCGGGGGAGATGAGCAGTACTTC
D gene: .; J gene: TRBJ2-3; clone size: many; V gene: TRBV12-3/TRBV12-4; CDR3 protein: CASSLQGRSTDTQYF; CDR3 DNA: TGTGCCAGCAGTTTACAGGGGAGGAGCACAGATACGCAGTATTTT
D gene: .; J gene: TRBJ1-5; clone size: .; V gene: TRBV5-1; CDR3 protein: CASSLTGRVKSNQPQHF; CDR3 DNA: TGCGCCAGCAGCCTAACCGGACGGGTAAAAAGCAATCAGCCCCAGCATTTT
D gene: TRBD2; J gene: TRBJ2-5; clone size: many; V gene: TRBV18; CDR3 protein: CASSPGLAGGGETQYF; CDR3 DNA: TGTGCCAGCTCACCCGGACTAGCGGGAGGTGGGGAGACCCAGTACTTC
D gene: TRBD1; J gene: TRBJ1-5; clone size: .; V gene: TRBV9; CDR3 protein: CASSSTGAADQPQHF; CDR3 DNA: TGTGCCAGCAGTTCAACAGGGGCCGCGGATCAGCCCCAGCATTTT
D gene: .; J gene: TRBJ1-1; clone size: medium-sized; V gene: TRBV28; CDR3 protein: CASSLDQGNTEAFF; CDR3 DNA: TGTGCCAGCAGTTTAGATCAGGGGAACACTGAAGCTTTCTTT
D gene: .; J gene: TRBJ2-5; clone size: .; V gene: TRBV11-3; CDR3 protein: CASSPDEQETQYF; CDR3 DNA: TGTGCCAGCAGCCCAGATGAGCAAGAGACCCAGTACTTC
D gene: .; J gene: TRBJ2-7; clone size: many; V gene: TRBV6-1; CDR3 protein: CASTDTNPPYEQYF; CDR3 DNA: TGTGCCAGTACGGACACCAATCCTCCCTACGAGCAGTACTTC
D gene: .; J gene: TRBJ2-3; clone size: .; V gene: TRBV7-6; CDR3 protein: CASSFGAQGADTQYF; CDR3 DNA: TGTGCCAGCAGCTTTGGAGCCCAGGGCGCAGATACGCAGTATTTT
D gene: .; J gene: TRBJ2-3; clone size: .; V gene: TRBV5-6; CDR3 protein: CASSSLGGNTGELYF; CDR3 DNA: TGTGCCAGCAGCTCCCTTGGGGGGAACACCGGGGAGCTGTATTTT
D gene: .; J gene: TRBJ2-1; clone size: .; V gene: TRBV7-6; CDR3 protein: CASSPQDNEQFF; CDR3 DNA: TGTGCCAGCAGCCCACAGGATAATGAGCAGTTCTTC
D gene: TRBD2; J gene: TRBJ2-4; clone size: .; V gene: TRBV23-1; CDR3 protein: CASSRTSGGENIQYF; CDR3 DNA: TGCGCCAGCAGTCGAACTAGCGGGGGGGAAAACATTCAGTACTTC
D gene: TRBD1; J gene: TRBJ1-2; clone size: few; V gene: TRBV7-3; CDR3 protein: CASSLTSGQFPYGYTF; CDR3 DNA: TGTGCCAGCAGCTTAACTTCGGGACAGTTCCCCTATGGCTACACCTTC
D gene: .; J gene: TRBJ2-4; clone size: .; V gene: TRBV6-1; CDR3 protein: CASTAKNIQYF; CDR3 DNA: TGTGCCAGCACCGCCAAAAACATTCAGTACTTC
D gene: .; J gene: TRBJ2-7; clone size: many; V gene: TRBV6-1; CDR3 protein: CASAPGSYNEQYF; CDR3 DNA: TGTGCCAGCGCACCAGGCTCCTACAATGAGCAGTACTTC
D gene: TRBD1; J gene: TRBJ2-5; clone size: .; V gene: TRBV7-6; CDR3 protein: CASSTPGGVETQYF; CDR3 DNA: TGTGCCAGCAGCACTCCAGGGGGCGTGGAGACCCAGTACTTC
D gene: .; J gene: TRBJ2-7; clone size: many; V gene: TRBV18; CDR3 protein: CASSLSVEQYF; CDR3 DNA: TGTGCCAGCTCACTTTCTGTCGAGCAGTACTTC
D gene: .; J gene: TRBJ2-1; clone size: .; V gene: TRBV12-3/TRBV12-4; CDR3 protein: CASRKDRGSYNEQFF; CDR3 DNA: TGTGCCAGCAGAAAAGACAGAGGCTCCTACAATGAGCAGTTCTTC
D gene: .; J gene: TRBJ2-3; clone size: few; V gene: TRBV5-1; CDR3 protein: CASTLYGGPLTDTQYF; CDR3 DNA: TGCGCCAGCACACTCTATGGGGGGCCCCTCACAGATACGCAGTATTTT
D gene: TRBD2; J gene: TRBJ2-5; clone size: .; V gene: TRBV7-8; CDR3 protein: CASSLRTSGNQETQYF; CDR3 DNA: TGTGCCAGCAGCCTTCGGACTAGCGGAAACCAAGAGACCCAGTACTTC
D gene: .; J gene: TRBJ2-7; clone size: .; V gene: TRBV3-1; CDR3 protein: CASSQTGSSYEQYF; CDR3 DNA: TGTGCCAGCAGCCAAACAGGGAGCTCCTACGAGCAGTACTTC
D gene: .; J gene: TRBJ2-7; clone size: medium-sized; V gene: TRBV28; CDR3 protein: CASSTPGSWYEQYF; CDR3 DNA: TGTGCCAGCTCCACCCCCGGCAGTTGGTACGAGCAGTACTTC
D gene: TRBD1; J gene: TRBJ2-5; clone size: .; V gene: TRBV5-6; CDR3 protein: CASSWTGEETQYF; CDR3 DNA: TGTGCCAGCAGCTGGACAGGGGAAGAGACCCAGTACTTC
D gene: TRBD1; J gene: TRBJ2-5; clone size: medium-sized; V gene: TRBV7-2; CDR3 protein: CASSLGPGGPETQYF; CDR3 DNA: TGTGCCAGCAGCTTAGGGCCAGGGGGTCCGGAGACCCAGTACTTC
D gene: .; J gene: TRBJ2-7; clone size: .; V gene: TRBV5-1; CDR3 protein: CASSLVRRRSSYEQYF; CDR3 DNA: TGCGCCAGCAGCTTGGTGCGTAGAAGGAGCTCCTACGAGCAGTACTTC
D gene: .; J gene: TRBJ1-1; clone size: many; V gene: TRBV2; CDR3 protein: CASSGGSVWDTEAFF; CDR3 DNA: TGTGCCAGCAGTGGGGGGTCAGTGTGGGACACTGAAGCTTTCTTT
D gene: TRBD2; J gene: TRBJ2-3; clone size: many; V gene: TRBV6-1; CDR3 protein: CASTAGGMDTQYF; CDR3 DNA: TGTGCCAGCACGGCGGGGGGCATGGATACGCAGTATTTT
D gene: .; J gene: TRBJ2-2; clone size: .; V gene: TRBV24-1; CDR3 protein: CATSDPTTNTGELFF; CDR3 DNA: TGTGCCACCAGTGATCCGACTACGAACACCGGGGAGCTGTTTTTT
D gene: TRBD2; J gene: TRBJ2-1; clone size: .; V gene: TRBV6-8; CDR3 protein: CATRGAGGSYNEQFF; CDR3 DNA: TGTGCCACTCGCGGGGCGGGGGGGTCTTACAATGAGCAGTTCTTC
D gene: .; J gene: TRBJ1-1; clone size: many; V gene: TRBV10-3; CDR3 protein: CAISPAGTEAFF; CDR3 DNA: TGTGCCATCAGTCCCGCAGGAACTGAAGCTTTCTTT
D gene: .; J gene: TRBJ1-5; clone size: few; V gene: TRBV7-3; CDR3 protein: CASSPRHRRYQPQHF; CDR3 DNA: TGTGCCAGCAGCCCCCGACACAGGAGATATCAGCCCCAGCATTTT
D gene: TRBD2; J gene: TRBJ2-5; clone size: medium-sized; V gene: TRBV7-9; CDR3 protein: CASSLRGGGGTSGRRGQETQYF; CDR3 DNA: TGTGCCAGCAGCTTAAGAGGCGGTGGCGGGACTAGCGGGAGGAGGGGGCAAGAGACCCAGTACTTC
D gene: .; J gene: TRBJ2-5; clone size: many; V gene: TRBV6-1; CDR3 protein: CASRPGSGSPLHF; CDR3 DNA: TGTGCCAGCCGGCCGGGATCGGGATCACCCCTCCACTTC
D gene: .; J gene: TRBJ2-7; clone size: once; V gene: TRBV7-2; CDR3 protein: CASSPTEGWYEQYF; CDR3 DNA: TGTGCCAGCAGCCCCACAGAAGGTTGGTACGAGCAGTACTTC
D gene: TRBD1; J gene: TRBJ2-7; clone size: few; V gene: TRBV30; CDR3 protein: CAWTLQGSTYNEQYF; CDR3 DNA: TGTGCCTGGACCTTACAGGGGTCTACCTACAATGAGCAGTACTTC
D gene: .; J gene: TRBJ1-2; clone size: .; V gene: TRBV7-9; CDR3 protein: CASSLGDPYGYTF; CDR3 DNA: TGTGCCAGCAGCTTGGGGGATCCTTATGGCTACACCTTC
D gene: .; J gene: TRBJ1-3; clone size: .; V gene: TRBV18; CDR3 protein: CASSPLDSGNTIYF; CDR3 DNA: TGTGCCAGCTCACCACTAGATTCTGGAAACACCATATATTTT
D gene: TRBD1; J gene: TRBJ2-1; clone size: few; V gene: TRBV18; CDR3 protein: CASSPGTGGWNEQFF; CDR3 DNA: TGTGCCAGCTCACCAGGGACAGGGGGCTGGAATGAGCAGTTCTTC
D gene: .; J gene: TRBJ1-1; clone size: .; V gene: TRBV3-1; CDR3 protein: CASSQGRYTEAFF; CDR3 DNA: TGTGCCAGCAGCCAGGGGAGATACACTGAAGCTTTCTTT
D gene: TRBD1; J gene: TRBJ1-4; clone size: many; V gene: TRBV6-1; CDR3 protein: CARLKGGQVEKLFF; CDR3 DNA: TGTGCCAGACTAAAAGGGGGACAGGTTGAAAAACTGTTTTTT
D gene: TRBD1; J gene: TRBJ2-7; clone size: .; V gene: TRBV19; CDR3 protein: CASKGTGTYEQYF; CDR3 DNA: TGTGCCAGTAAAGGGACAGGCACCTACGAGCAGTACTTC
D gene: TRBD1; J gene: TRBJ2-7; clone size: .; V gene: TRBV2; CDR3 protein: CAGGTGDYEQYF; CDR3 DNA: TGTGCCGGAGGGACAGGGGACTACGAGCAGTACTTC
D gene: .; J gene: TRBJ2-3; clone size: .; V gene: TRBV7-2; CDR3 protein: CASSLYGSTDTQYF; CDR3 DNA: TGTGCCAGCAGCTTATATGGTAGCACAGATACGCAGTATTTT
D gene: .; J gene: TRBJ1-1; clone size: few; V gene: TRBV7-8; CDR3 protein: CASSTSGATEAFF; CDR3 DNA: TGTGCCAGCAGTACTTCAGGGGCCACTGAAGCTTTCTTT
D gene: TRBD1; J gene: TRBJ2-3; clone size: .; V gene: TRBV7-8; CDR3 protein: CASSSQGAGNTQYF; CDR3 DNA: TGTGCCAGCAGCTCTCAGGGGGCGGGAAATACGCAGTATTTT
D gene: TRBD2; J gene: TRBJ2-1; clone size: .; V gene: TRBV7-9; CDR3 protein: CASSPSLAGATNEQFF; CDR3 DNA: TGTGCCAGCAGCCCCTCACTAGCGGGGGCCACCAATGAGCAGTTCTTC
D gene: .; J gene: TRBJ2-7; clone size: many; V gene: TRBV11-3; CDR3 protein: CASSPRQYEQYF; CDR3 DNA: TGTGCCAGCAGCCCTCGTCAGTACGAGCAGTACTTC
D gene: TRBD2; J gene: TRBJ2-2; clone size: medium-sized; V gene: TRBV5-1; CDR3 protein: CASSLAKFPTSRLAGTGELFF; CDR3 DNA: TGCGCCAGCAGCTTGGCGAAGTTCCCTACCAGCAGACTAGCGGGCACCGGGGAGCTGTTTTTT
D gene: .; J gene: TRBJ2-6; clone size: medium-sized; V gene: TRBV6-1; CDR3 protein: CASSEASSGANVLTF; CDR3 DNA: TGTGCCAGCAGTGAAGCTAGCTCTGGGGCCAACGTCCTGACTTTC
D gene: TRBD1; J gene: TRBJ2-5; clone size: medium-sized; V gene: TRBV12-3/TRBV12-4; CDR3 protein: CASTIQGQETQYF; CDR3 DNA: TGTGCCAGCACCATACAGGGGCAAGAGACCCAGTACTTC
D gene: TRBD1; J gene: TRBJ2-7; clone size: many; V gene: TRBV28; CDR3 protein: CASSHRQGAFIGQYF; CDR3 DNA: TGTGCCAGCAGCCACCGACAGGGGGCGTTCATCGGGCAGTACTTC